Shown below are 10 T cell receptor beta chains from a single sample sequenced in a study of T cell responses to AZD1222 COVID-19 vaccine. The assay was immunoSEQ multiplex PCR, and TCRdb's table has in-frame clones only and misses some. The sample consists of 150,000 or so clones, nearly 95% of them appearing once. This specimen consisted of peripheral blood, obtained 28 days after the second AZD1222 dose. The source is an adult who received the AZD1222 COVID-19 vaccine.

V usage is TRBV2 and J usage is TRBJ2-5; either TRBD1 or TRBD2 may fit D (6 bases each). The CDR3 has 13 amino acids. In germline, CDR1 is SNHLY, CDR2 FYNNEI. Trimming pared 4 bases from V and 5 bases from J, leaving 11 bases between. DNA of the CDR3: TGTGCCAGCAGTGCCGGGGGCGGTGAGACCCAGTACTTC. Residues: CASSAGGGETQYF.

This chain uses TRBV7-2 with TRBJ2-3; D is possibly TRBD1 or TRBD2 (6 bases each). Germline CDR1 is SGHTA and CDR2 is FQGNSA. The CDR3 covers 18 residues. V lost 0 bases and J lost 6, with 22 bases in between. Here the CDR3 DNA reads TGTGCCAGCAGCTTAGCGGCGAGGGGGGTAGCGCGTGGGGATACGCAGTATTTT. Translation: CASSLAARGVARGDTQYF. Using reference TRBV7-2 and TRBJ2-3 for the parts outside the CDR3, the full variable domain is GAGVSQSPSNKVTEKGKDVELRCDPISGHTALYWYRQSLGQGLEFLIYFQGNSAPDKSGLPSDRFSAERTGGSVSTLTIQRTQQEDSAVYLCASSLAARGVARGDTQYFGPGTRLTVL.

This sequence joins TRBV5-1 and TRBJ2-7; D possibly matches TRBD1 or TRBD2 (5 bases each). V lost 4 bases to trimming and J lost 5 bases, with 16 bases between them. The CDR3 runs 14 residues. In germline, CDR1 is SGHRS, CDR2 YFSETQ. DNA for the CDR3: TGCGCCAGCAGCCTGGTGGGACCCTCGCACGAGCAGTACTTC. Residues: CASSLVGPSHEQYF.

The chain recombines TRBV28 with TRBJ1-2; TRBD1 matches at 7 bases. Germline V gene sequence: CDR1 MDHEN, CDR2 SYDVKM. This CDR3 region has 12 residues. J was trimmed by 7 bases and V by 4 bases; bases with no gene match: 3. CDR3 amino acids: CASSYGQAGYTF. Written as DNA, the CDR3 is TGTGCCAGCAGTTATGGACAGGCTGGCTACACCTTC.

The chain employs TRBV12-3 or TRBV12-4 and TRBJ2-1; D uncertain. The CDR3 spans 12 residues. Between the trimmed V and J ends, which lost 5 bases and 10 bases, there was a span of 12 bases. CDR3 sequence reads: CASSGRVGEQFF. The CDR3 DNA sequence: TGTGCCAGCAGTGGAAGGGTGGGGGAGCAGTTCTTC.

This clone showed up just once. The chain couples TRBV28 to TRBJ1-1; D is uncertain. The CDR3 sequence is 11 residues long. V was pared by 7 bases and J by 9 bases, with 12 bases between. CDR1 MDHEN and CDR2 SYDVKM come from the germline V gene. In DNA form, the CDR3 reads TGTGCCAGCATGACTGCCATAAAAGCTTTCTTT. Its protein is CASMTAIKAFF.

The chain links TRBV7-9 to TRBJ1-5, with TRBD1 matching over 9 bases. V lost 9 bases to trimming and J lost 7 bases; unmatched junction nucleotides: 4. Germline V lookup: CDR1 SEHNR, CDR2 FQNEAQ (reference sequence). This CDR3 region has 12 residues. CDR3 residues: CARTGGEQPQHF. As DNA, the CDR3 is TGTGCCAGGACAGGGGGAGAACAGCCCCAGCATTTT.

The V gene is TRBV10-3, the J gene TRBJ1-3; 7 bases agree with TRBD1. This CDR3 comprises 18 residues. V lost 4 bases, J lost 2 bases, and 14 bases stayed unmatched. CDR1 is ENHRY, CDR2 SYGVKD, per germline. CDR3 coding DNA: TGTGCCATCAGTGGAGTCAGGGGGTCTTATTTGGCTGGAAACACCATATATTTT. This translates into CAISGVRGSYLAGNTIYF.

The chain employs TRBV29-1 and TRBJ2-1; 11 bases agree with TRBD1. V lost 3 bases to trimming and J lost 6 bases; unmatched junction nucleotides: 1. The germline V gene has CDR1 SQVTM and CDR2 ANQGSEA. There are 13 residues in the CDR3. For the CDR3, the DNA is TGCAGCGTTGAGGGGACAGGGGGCAATGAGCAGTTCTTC. Translating it yields CSVEGTGGNEQFF.

V is TRBV7-2 and J is TRBJ2-5; 8 bases align to TRBD2. The ends lost 1 base at V and 1 base at J; junction bases unmatched: 5. The CDR3 runs to 16 residues. Per the germline V gene, CDR1 is SGHTA and CDR2 is FQGNSA. The CDR3 DNA reads as TGTGCCAGCAGCTTAGTCGCTCTAGCGGGCCAAGAGACCCAGTACTTC. It codes for CASSLVALAGQETQYF.